This T cell receptor beta chain originates from a study of T cell responses to AZD1222 COVID-19 vaccine. Repertoires were generated with immunoSEQ multiplex PCR, while TCRdb's copy carries only in-frame clones and drops some. Of roughly 180,000 clones in the sample, roughly 88% were seen once. Germline V gene lookup returns CDR1 LGHNA and CDR2 YSLEER. The V end lost 2 bases, the J end lost 1 base, and 9 bases lay between the germline ends. The CDR3 is 14 amino acids. To note about this clone: The antigen remains undetermined.

Regarding the study as a whole: Spike-wide coverage was observed for vaccine-associated CD4 TCRs, with dominant responses at 160-218 and 743-854. None of the repertoires were sampled until the peak T cell response had passed.

Specimen: peripheral blood, collected on day 0 of AZD1222 vaccination. This clonotype originated in an adult in good health. This sequence joins TRBV4-3 and TRBJ2-7; D is perhaps TRBD2 (5 bases). The CDR3 region is CASSQPGESYEQYF. The CDR3 nucleotides are TGCGCCAGCAGCCAACCCGGGGAATCCTACGAGCAGTACTTC.